This T cell receptor (beta chain) originates from a study of CD8 T cells in Susac syndrome. Study background: Patients with Susac syndrome who were sequenced included more than 5 with active disease and under ten in remission.

The CDR3 consists of 14 residues. V lost 7 bases and J lost 1, with 13 bases in between. Germline V gives CDR1 LNHDA, CDR2 SQIVND (reference sequence). The T cells that were sequenced for TCR beta were CD8+ and CD4+ cells from blood. The diagnostic criteria were recently defined, and patients with Susac syndrome met them for definite or probable disease. The authors reverse transcribed about 0.5 to 1 ug RNA with random hexamers. TCRdb re-derived calls from the immunoSEQ multiplex PCR reads in MiXCR, one entry per CDR3 protein. The sample has about 75,000 distinct CDR3 sequences, around 94% seen once. Sequencing used CD8+ T cells from PBMCs. The chain has TRBV19 and TRBJ1-1; no firm D call. This clonotype originated in a human donor with Susac syndrome. CDR3 region: CASTHPGANTEAFF. CDR3 sequence (DNA): TGTGCCAGTACCCATCCGGGAGCGAACACTGAAGCTTTCTTT.